A selection of T cell receptor beta chains follows, all from one sample in a study of cytomegalovirus exposure and HLA in healthy donors. Generated by immunoSEQ multiplex PCR, the TCRdb table keeps only in-frame clones and is missing some. The data contain more than 150,000 clones, roughly 78% of them seen just once; the ten biggest clones take up 1.9%. Sequences were obtained from PBMCs. The receptors were sampled from a woman between 25 and 40 years old in good health and CMV-seronegative. The CDR3 runs from the conserved cysteine through the conserved F or W. The D gene is left open where the match is weak. Size is stated for part of the rows, as once, few or many counts, or as a class when the clone is expanded.

TRBJ2-7	once	TRBV5-6	NA	CASSSTYGLSYDEQYF	TGTGCCAGCAGCTCCACCTACGGTCTAAGCTACGACGAGCAGTACTTC
TRBJ2-1	NA	TRBV12-5	TRBD2	CASGYGTSGASSYNEQFF	TGTGCTAGTGGTTATGGGACTAGCGGGGCAAGCTCCTACAATGAGCAGTTCTTC
TRBJ2-7	NA	TRBV19	TRBD1	CASSFGTGYEQYF	TGTGCCAGTAGTTTCGGGACAGGGTACGAGCAGTACTTC
TRBJ2-3	NA	TRBV9	TRBD2	CASSLKLAGFTDTQYF	TGTGCCAGCAGCTTAAAACTAGCGGGTTTCACAGATACGCAGTATTTT
TRBJ2-1	NA	TRBV25-1	NA	CASSGLGPANEQFF	TGTGCCAGCAGTGGCCTGGGGCCTGCAAATGAGCAGTTCTTC
TRBJ2-5	NA	TRBV2	TRBD2	CASSGRGKETQYF	TGTGCCAGCAGCGGGAGGGGAAAAGAGACCCAGTACTTC
TRBJ1-5	NA	TRBV6-4	NA	CASSLEEGGQPQHF	TGTGCCAGCAGTTTGGAGGAGGGTGGGCAGCCCCAGCATTTT
TRBJ2-3	NA	TRBV4-2	TRBD2	CASSQERGAGDQSTDTQYF	TGTGCCAGCAGCCAAGAGCGCGGGGCGGGGGACCAGAGCACAGATACGCAGTATTTT
TRBJ2-5	NA	TRBV18	TRBD2	CASSSRLAGGRETQYF	TGTGCCAGCTCATCCAGACTAGCGGGGGGACGAGAGACCCAGTACTTC
TRBJ1-4	NA	TRBV19	NA	CASSLLGGGEKLFF	TGTGCCAGTAGCCTCTTGGGGGGAGGAGAAAAACTGTTTTTT
TRBJ1-3	NA	TRBV6-6	TRBD1	CASRSTRTGRDTIYF	TGTGCCAGCAGGTCCACAAGGACAGGAAGGGACACCATATATTTT
TRBJ2-5	NA	TRBV11-2	TRBD2	CASSPSGGAGETQYF	TGTGCCAGCAGCCCCAGCGGGGGGGCTGGGGAGACCCAGTACTTC
TRBJ1-6	few	TRBV2	TRBD1	CASTVGTGSYNSPLHF	TGTGCCAGCACTGTGGGGACAGGCTCCTATAATTCACCCCTCCACTTT
TRBJ2-7	NA	TRBV19	TRBD1	CASSTDRGPPYEQYF	TGTGCCAGTAGTACCGACAGGGGGCCCCCCTACGAGCAGTACTTC
TRBJ1-1	NA	TRBV5-8	TRBD1	CASSSDRGNTEAFF	TGTGCCAGCAGCTCGGACAGGGGGAACACTGAAGCTTTCTTT
TRBJ1-2	NA	TRBV6-1	NA	CASKVGGATSYGYTF	TGTGCCAGCAAGGTGGGGGGGGCGACTTCCTATGGCTACACCTTC
TRBJ2-1	NA	TRBV18	TRBD2	CASSPRGGALHNEQFF	TGTGCCAGCTCACCTCGCGGGGGGGCCCTCCACAATGAGCAGTTCTTC
TRBJ1-5	NA	TRBV7-6	TRBD1	CASSLYPGQGGNQPQHF	TGTGCCAGCAGCTTATACCCGGGACAGGGAGGCAATCAGCCCCAGCATTTT
TRBJ2-3	once	TRBV5-1	NA	CASSLVQGTDTQYF	TGCGCCAGCAGCTTGGTACAGGGAACAGATACGCAGTATTTT
TRBJ2-5	NA	TRBV5-4	NA	CASSLAQGGGTQYF	TGTGCCAGCAGCTTGGCCCAGGGAGGAGGGACCCAGTACTTC
TRBJ2-7	NA	TRBV6-1	TRBD1	CASSTGGVVNEQYF	TGTGCCAGCAGTACAGGGGGCGTTGTAAACGAGCAGTACTTC
TRBJ1-2	NA	TRBV29-1	TRBD1	CSVQRQGYYGYTF	TGCAGCGTCCAGAGACAGGGCTACTATGGCTACACCTTC
TRBJ1-1	NA	TRBV6-5	NA	CASSYSTGTEAFF	TGTGCCAGCAGTTACTCTACAGGCACTGAAGCTTTCTTT
TRBJ2-1	NA	TRBV2	TRBD2	CASRGLAEGDEQFF	TGTGCCAGCAGGGGACTAGCGGAGGGGGATGAGCAGTTCTTC
TRBJ1-5	NA	TRBV2	TRBD1	CASRGDRGTWPQHF	TGTGCCAGCAGAGGGGACAGGGGAACCTGGCCCCAGCATTTT
TRBJ2-7	NA	TRBV2	TRBD2	CASSDSGGAYEQYF	TGTGCCAGCAGTGATTCCGGGGGGGCCTACGAGCAGTACTTC
TRBJ1-4	NA	TRBV29-1	TRBD1	CSALGQGATNEKLFF	TGCAGCGCATTGGGACAGGGGGCAACTAATGAAAAACTGTTTTTT
TRBJ1-4	few	TRBV4-2	NA	CASSQTGEKLFF	TGTGCCAGCAGCCAAACGGGGGAAAAACTGTTTTTT
TRBJ1-2	NA	TRBV6-1	NA	CASRWTAYGYTF	TGTGCCAGCAGATGGACAGCCTATGGCTACACCTTC
TRBJ1-2	NA	TRBV18	NA	CASSGQIIPNYGYTF	TGTGCCAGCTCAGGACAGATAATTCCTAACTATGGCTACACCTTC
TRBJ2-6	NA	TRBV19	NA	CATKSRGGAPSGANVLTF	TGTGCCACGAAGTCGCGTGGCGGGGCCCCCTCTGGGGCCAACGTCCTGACTTTC
TRBJ2-7	NA	TRBV7-2	TRBD1	CASSLGGGTGFYEQYF	TGTGCCAGCAGCCTAGGTGGCGGGACAGGGTTCTACGAGCAGTACTTC
TRBJ2-1	NA	TRBV4-3	NA	CASSQESDEQFF	TGCGCCAGCAGCCAAGAGTCGGATGAGCAGTTCTTC
TRBJ2-1	NA	TRBV7-3	NA	CASSLTPGAAYNEQFF	TGTGCCAGCAGCTTAACCCCAGGGGCAGCCTACAATGAGCAGTTCTTC
TRBJ1-1	NA	TRBV30	NA	CAWSVLGRGRNTEAFF	TGTGCCTGGAGTGTACTCGGGAGGGGCCGAAACACTGAAGCTTTCTTT
TRBJ2-3	few	TRBV7-3	TRBD2	CASSYGLAGEADTQYF	TGTGCCAGCAGCTATGGACTAGCGGGGGAAGCAGATACGCAGTATTTT
TRBJ2-5	NA	TRBV5-4	TRBD2	CASSSRTSGFGETQYF	TGTGCCAGCAGCTCCAGGACTAGCGGGTTTGGGGAGACCCAGTACTTC
TRBJ1-4	NA	TRBV6-1	TRBD1	CASSEIDRGHEKLFF	TGTGCCAGCAGTGAGATAGACAGGGGGCATGAAAAACTGTTTTTT
TRBJ1-2	NA	TRBV27	TRBD1	CASSGGTGGDGYGYTF	TGTGCCAGCAGTGGTGGGACAGGGGGCGATGGCTATGGCTACACCTTC
TRBJ2-7	NA	TRBV19	NA	CASSISGGGSGYEQYF	TGTGCCAGTAGTATTTCAGGGGGAGGTTCGGGCTACGAGCAGTACTTC